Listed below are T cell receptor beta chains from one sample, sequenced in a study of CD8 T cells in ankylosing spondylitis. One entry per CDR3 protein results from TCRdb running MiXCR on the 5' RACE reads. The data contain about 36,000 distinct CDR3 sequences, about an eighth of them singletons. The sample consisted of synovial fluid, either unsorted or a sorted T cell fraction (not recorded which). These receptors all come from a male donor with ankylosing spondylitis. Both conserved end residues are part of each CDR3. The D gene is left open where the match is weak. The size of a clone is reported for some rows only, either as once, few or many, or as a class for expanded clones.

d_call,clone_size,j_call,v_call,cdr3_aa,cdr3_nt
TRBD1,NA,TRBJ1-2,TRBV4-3,CASSPTSGGYGYTF,TGCGCCAGCAGCCCAACCTCAGGGGGCTATGGCTACACCTTC
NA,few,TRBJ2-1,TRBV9,CASSAPGHPRSEQFF,TGTGCCAGCAGCGCCCCGGGACACCCCCGTTCGGAGCAGTTCTTC
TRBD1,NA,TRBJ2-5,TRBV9,CASSTGQETQYF,TGTGCCAGTTCGACAGGGCAAGAGACCCAGTACTTC
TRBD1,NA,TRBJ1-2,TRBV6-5,CASSYRGGQGARGYTF,TGTGCCAGCAGTTACAGGGGGGGACAGGGGGCGCGAGGCTACACCTTC
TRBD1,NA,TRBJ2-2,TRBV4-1,CASSLSGTGTGELFF,TGCGCCAGCAGCCTTTCCGGGACAGGGACCGGGGAGCTGTTTTTT
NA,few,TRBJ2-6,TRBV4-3,CASSQGNRAGANVLTF,TGCGCCAGCAGCCAAGGAAACAGGGCTGGGGCCAACGTCCTGACTTTC
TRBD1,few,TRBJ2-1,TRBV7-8,CASSSGQSSYNEQFF,TGTGCCAGCAGCTCGGGACAGAGCTCCTACAATGAGCAGTTCTTC
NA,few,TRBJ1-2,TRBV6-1,CASTTTERRSGYTF,TGTGCCAGCACTACGACAGAACGTCGTAGTGGCTACACCTTC
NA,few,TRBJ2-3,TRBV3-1,CASRPGGSTDTQYF,TGTGCCAGCCGGCCAGGGGGGAGCACAGATACGCAGTATTTT
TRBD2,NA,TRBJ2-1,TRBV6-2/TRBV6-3,CASSYRLAGLNEQFF,TGTGCCAGCAGTTACAGACTAGCGGGGTTAAATGAGCAGTTCTTC
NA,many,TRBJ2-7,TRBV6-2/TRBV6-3,CASSHKDSYDEQYF,TGTGCCAGCAGTCACAAGGACAGTTACGACGAGCAGTACTTC
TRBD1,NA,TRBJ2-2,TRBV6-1,CASSRTGPGELFF,TGTGCCAGCAGTCGGACAGGGCCCGGGGAGCTGTTTTTT
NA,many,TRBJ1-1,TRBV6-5,CASSFDREAFF,TGTGCCAGCAGTTTCGACAGGGAAGCTTTCTTT
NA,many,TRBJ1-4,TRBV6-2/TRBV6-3,CASTISGENEKLFF,TGTGCCAGCACCATATCAGGAGAAAATGAAAAACTGTTTTTT
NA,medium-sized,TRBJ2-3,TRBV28,CASRQSGRVRDTQYF,TGTGCCAGCAGACAGTCCGGTCGTGTCCGAGATACGCAGTATTTT
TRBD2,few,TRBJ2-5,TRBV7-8,CASSLDLVAGYAGETQYF,TGTGCCAGCAGCTTAGATTTGGTAGCGGGATATGCAGGAGAGACCCAGTACTTC
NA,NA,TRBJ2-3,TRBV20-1,CSARHAWLRVTDTQYF,TGCAGTGCTAGACATGCTTGGTTGCGGGTCACAGATACGCAGTATTTT
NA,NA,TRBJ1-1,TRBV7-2,CASSLVVVGGNTEAFF,TGTGCCAGCAGCTTAGTGGTAGTGGGAGGGAACACTGAAGCTTTCTTT
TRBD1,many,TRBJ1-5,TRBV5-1,CASSLSYKGQGHNQPQHF,TGCGCCAGCAGCTTGAGTTATAAGGGACAGGGGCACAATCAGCCCCAGCATTTT
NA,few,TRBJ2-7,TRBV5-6,CASSPTPRGYEQYF,TGTGCCAGCAGCCCCACCCCGCGGGGTTACGAGCAGTACTTC
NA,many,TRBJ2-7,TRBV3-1,CASSPGPSYEQYF,TGTGCCAGCAGCCCGGGACCCTCCTACGAGCAGTACTTC
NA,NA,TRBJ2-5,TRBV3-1,CASSQERETQYF,TGTGCCAGCAGCCAAGAAAGGGAGACCCAGTACTTC
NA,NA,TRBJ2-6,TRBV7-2,CASSLGVGGANVLTF,TGTGCCAGCAGCTTAGGTGTGGGTGGGGCCAACGTCCTGACTTTC
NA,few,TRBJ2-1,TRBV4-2,CASSQDRDTYNEQFF,TGTGCCAGCAGCCAAGATCGGGACACCTACAATGAGCAGTTCTTC
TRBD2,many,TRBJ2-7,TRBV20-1,CSARLSLAGGAYEQYF,TGCAGTGCTAGACTCTCACTAGCGGGAGGGGCCTACGAGCAGTACTTC
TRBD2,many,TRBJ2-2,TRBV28,CASSLGGRKRGLDRELFF,TGTGCCAGCAGCCTCGGGGGGAGAAAGCGGGGACTTGACCGGGAGCTGTTTTTT
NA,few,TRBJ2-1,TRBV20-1,CSAASGDRAYNEQFF,TGCAGTGCTGCTAGCGGGGACAGGGCCTACAATGAGCAGTTCTTC
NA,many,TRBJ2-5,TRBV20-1,CSARDGTQYF,TGCAGTGCTAGAGACGGGACCCAGTACTTC
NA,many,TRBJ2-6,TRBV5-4,CASSLALASAEAGANVLTF,TGTGCCAGCAGCTTGGCCTTGGCTAGCGCTGAGGCTGGGGCCAACGTCCTGACTTTC
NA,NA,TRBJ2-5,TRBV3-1,CASSQRETQYF,TGTGCCAGCAGCCAAAGGGAGACCCAGTACTTC
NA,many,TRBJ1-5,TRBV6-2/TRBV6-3,CASGTRRFYSNQPQHF,TGTGCCTCCGGGACGAGAAGATTTTATAGCAATCAGCCCCAGCATTTT
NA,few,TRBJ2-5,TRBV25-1,CASSGSEQETQYF,TGTGCCAGCAGTGGAAGCGAACAAGAGACCCAGTACTTC
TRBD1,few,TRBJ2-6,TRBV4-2,CASTWTGFGANVLTF,TGTGCCAGCACCTGGACAGGGTTCGGGGCCAACGTCCTGACTTTC
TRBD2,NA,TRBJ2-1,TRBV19,CATGGLAGWNEQFF,TGTGCCACCGGGGGACTAGCGGGGTGGAATGAGCAGTTCTTC
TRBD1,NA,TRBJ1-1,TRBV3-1,CASSPGTDVNTEAFF,TGTGCCAGCAGCCCCGGGACAGACGTGAACACTGAAGCTTTCTTT